This is a list of T cell receptor beta chains from one sample in a study of cytomegalovirus exposure and HLA in healthy donors. This table comes from immunoSEQ multiplex PCR, and its TCRdb copy is limited to in-frame clones, with some not included. Of about 220,000 clones listed, more than 65% are singletons. Sequencing was performed on PBMCs. All receptors come from a woman in her 30s in good health and CMV-seronegative. The CDR3 runs from the conserved cysteine through the conserved F or W. A D gene is named only where the DNA matches it firmly. Expanded clones are given a class, and other clones once, few, many or no size at all.

v_call	clone_size	d_call	j_call	cdr3_aa	cdr3_nt
TRBV30	NA	TRBD1	TRBJ1-1	CAWSSRGNRAFF	TGTGCCTGGAGTAGCAGGGGGAATCGAGCTTTCTTT
TRBV15	NA	NA	TRBJ1-1	CATSRGGGTEAFF	TGTGCCACCAGCAGAGGGGGGGGAACTGAAGCTTTCTTT
TRBV6-6	NA	TRBD1	TRBJ2-2	CASSPLDRGDTGELFF	TGTGCCAGCAGTCCTCTCGACAGGGGAGACACCGGGGAGCTGTTTTTT
TRBV2	NA	TRBD1	TRBJ1-5	CASKVRTGDPQPQHF	TGTGCCAGCAAGGTCAGGACAGGGGACCCTCAGCCCCAGCATTTT
TRBV30	NA	NA	TRBJ2-5	CAWSLPYETQYF	TGTGCCTGGAGTCTCCCCTATGAAACCCAGTACTTC
TRBV9	once	NA	TRBJ1-5	CASSFGGNQPQHF	TGTGCCAGCAGCTTCGGGGGCAATCAGCCCCAGCATTTT
TRBV7-9	NA	TRBD2	TRBJ2-1	CASSLKILGGGLYNEQFF	TGTGCCAGCAGCTTAAAAATTCTGGGGGGAGGGCTATACAATGAGCAGTTCTTC
TRBV7-6	NA	TRBD1	TRBJ2-2	CASSSLFPRTGEPRLGTGELFF	TGTGCCAGCAGCTCCCTCTTTCCTAGGACAGGGGAACCCCGCCTGGGCACCGGGGAGCTGTTTTTT
TRBV5-4	NA	TRBD2	TRBJ2-5	CASSLSGGAWETQYF	TGTGCCAGCAGCCTTAGCGGGGGGGCGTGGGAGACCCAGTACTTC
TRBV6-1	NA	TRBD2	TRBJ2-7	CASTTGLAGAYEQYF	TGTGCCAGCACCACGGGATTAGCGGGGGCCTACGAGCAGTACTTC
TRBV6-1	NA	NA	TRBJ1-1	CASSRTATEAFF	TGTGCCAGCAGTCGGACAGCCACTGAAGCTTTCTTT
TRBV7-9	NA	NA	TRBJ1-2	CASSIQGSYGYTF	TGTGCCAGCAGCATACAGGGTTCCTATGGCTACACCTTC
TRBV11-3	NA	NA	TRBJ2-2	CASGRNTGELFF	TGTGCCAGCGGGAGGAACACCGGGGAGCTGTTTTTT
TRBV6-1	NA	NA	TRBJ2-3	CASSEGAGTDTQYF	TGTGCCAGCAGTGAAGGAGCCGGGACAGATACGCAGTATTTT
TRBV30	NA	NA	TRBJ1-5	CASRGSGQPQHF	TGTGCCTCCAGGGGAAGCGGTCAGCCCCAGCATTTT
TRBV30	few	TRBD2	TRBJ2-2	CAWIPSGRNTGELFF	TGTGCCTGGATCCCTAGCGGACGGAACACCGGGGAGCTGTTTTTT